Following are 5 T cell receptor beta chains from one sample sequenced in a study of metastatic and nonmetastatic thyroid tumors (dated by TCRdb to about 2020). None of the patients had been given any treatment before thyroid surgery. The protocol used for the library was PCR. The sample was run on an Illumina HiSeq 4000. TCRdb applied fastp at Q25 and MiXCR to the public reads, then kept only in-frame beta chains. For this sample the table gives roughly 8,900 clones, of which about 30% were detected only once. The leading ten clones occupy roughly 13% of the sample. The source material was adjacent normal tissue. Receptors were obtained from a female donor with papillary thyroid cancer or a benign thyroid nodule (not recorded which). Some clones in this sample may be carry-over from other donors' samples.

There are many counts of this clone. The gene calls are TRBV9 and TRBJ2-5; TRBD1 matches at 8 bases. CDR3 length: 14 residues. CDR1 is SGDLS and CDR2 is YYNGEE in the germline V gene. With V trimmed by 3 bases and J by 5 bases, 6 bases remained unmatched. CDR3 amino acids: CASSASGGWETQYF. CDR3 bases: TGTGCCAGCAGCGCATCAGGGGGCTGGGAGACCCAGTACTTC.

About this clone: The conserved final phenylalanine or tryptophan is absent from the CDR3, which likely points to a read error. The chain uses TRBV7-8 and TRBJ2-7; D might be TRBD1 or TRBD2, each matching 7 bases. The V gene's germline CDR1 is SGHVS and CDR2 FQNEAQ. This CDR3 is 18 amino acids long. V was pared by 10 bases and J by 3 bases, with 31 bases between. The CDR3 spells CATSLAAGIRGGLYEQYL. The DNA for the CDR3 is TGTGCCACCAGTTTGGCGGCGGGGATCAGGGGGGGGCTCTACGAGCAGTACCTC.

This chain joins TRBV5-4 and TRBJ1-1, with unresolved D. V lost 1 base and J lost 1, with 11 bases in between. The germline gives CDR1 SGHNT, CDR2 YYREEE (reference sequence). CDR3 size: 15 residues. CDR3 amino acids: CASSLLVAANTEAFF. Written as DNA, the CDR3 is TGTGCCAGCAGCTTGTTAGTTGCAGCGAACACTGAAGCTTTCTTT.

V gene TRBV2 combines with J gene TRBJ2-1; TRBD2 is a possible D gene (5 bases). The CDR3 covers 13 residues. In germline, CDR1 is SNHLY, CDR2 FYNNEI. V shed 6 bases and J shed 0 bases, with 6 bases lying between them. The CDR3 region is CASREVSYNEQFF. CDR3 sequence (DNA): TGTGCCAGCAGGGAGGTCTCCTACAATGAGCAGTTCTTC.

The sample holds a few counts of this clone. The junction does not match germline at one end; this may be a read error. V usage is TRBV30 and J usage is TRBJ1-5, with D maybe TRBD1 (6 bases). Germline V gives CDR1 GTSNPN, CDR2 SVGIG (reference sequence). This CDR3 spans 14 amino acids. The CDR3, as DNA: TGTGCCTGGAGTGGGACAGCGGGCAATCAGCCCCAGCACTTT. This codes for CAWSGTAGNQPQHF.